These 9 T cell receptor beta chains were sequenced from one sample in a study of T cell clonality in common variable immunodeficiency. Sequencing used immunoSEQ multiplex PCR; TCRdb keeps in-frame clones, though not all of them. The table lists some 60,000 clones, with no singletons. Input material: peripheral blood mononuclear cells. Every receptor here comes from a person aged 18 to 75 in good health.

The sample holds many counts of this clone. The missing CDR3 end, 3 residues past where the read stops, is filled in from the germline J gene. The chain joins TRBV2 to TRBJ2-1; 13 positions match TRBD2. This CDR3 has 16 residues. Trimming removed 4 bases from V and 2 bases from J; junction bases left unmatched: 2. Per germline, CDR1 SNHLY and CDR2 FYNNEI. This chain's CDR3 is CASSATSGRTYNEQFF. The CDR3 DNA, read in part, is TGTGCCAGCAGTGCGACTAGCGGGAGGACCTACAATGAG.

This clone was counted at least ten times. From the germline J gene comes the end of the CDR3, since the read stops 3 residues before it. The chain employs TRBV10-3 and TRBJ1-4; D is possibly TRBD1 (5 bases). Trimming removed 0 bases from V and 7 bases from J, with 12 bases in between. Germline V gene data show CDR1 as ENHRY and CDR2 as SYGVKD. The CDR3 totals 15 residues. CDR3 sequence: CAISESEGIGEKLFF. Partial CDR3 DNA: TGTGCCATCAGTGAGTCGGAGGGGATTGGTGAAAAA.

This clone came up many times. The read ends 3 residues early relative to the CDR3; the germline J gene fills the gap. V gene TRBV12-5 combines with J gene TRBJ2-1, with 10 bases that match TRBD2. With 0 bases clipped from V and 0 bases from J, the junction kept 5 bases outside the gene matches. The CDR3 is 18 amino acids. Germline V CDR1 and CDR2: LGHNT, FRNRAP. This CDR3 reads CASGLVLGLADSYNEQFF. The covered CDR3 bases are TGTGCTAGTGGTTTGGTACTTGGACTAGCGGACTCCTACAATGAG.

This clone was seen repeatedly, ten times or more. Partial CDR3 DNA: TGTGCCTGGAGTGACAGGGTCTTTCAGCCC. It is translated as CAWSDRVFQP. The entire CDR3 reads CAWSDRVFQPQHF. The chain uses TRBV30 and TRBJ1-5; perhaps TRBD1 as D (6 bases). The read ends 3 residues shy of where the CDR3 ends; the end is completed using the germline J gene. Germline V gene lookup returns CDR1 GTSNPN and CDR2 SVGIG (reference sequence). Trimming shortened V by 1 base and J by 6 bases, and 10 bases separated the two germline ends. CDR3 size: 13 residues.

Ten or more counts support this clone. Read data end 3 residues before the CDR3 end; the end is taken from the germline J gene. The chain recombines TRBV19 with TRBJ2-1; TRBD2 matches at 9 bases. The trim removed 3 bases at V and 4 bases at J, leaving 7 bases unmatched. CDR1 and CDR2 (germline): LNHDA, SQIVND (reference sequence). This CDR3 region has 16 residues. The part of the CDR3 DNA that was read is TGTGCCAGTAGTATGCTAGCGGGATATCGGTACAATGAG. Amino acid sequence: CASSMLAGYRYNE. The full CDR3 protein reads CASSMLAGYRYNEQFF.

Points on this clone: The read gets to within 3 residues of the CDR3 end, and the germline J gene fills in the rest. V usage is TRBV7-9 and J usage is TRBJ1-2, with 11 bases that match TRBD1. There are 14 residues in the CDR3. CDR1 is SEHNR and CDR2 is FQNEAQ in the germline V gene (reference sequence). CDR3 bases read: TGTGCCAGCAGCTGGACAGGGGGCGCGGACGAC. It yields the protein CASSWTGGADD. The whole CDR3 protein is CASSWTGGADDYTF.

In its sample, this clone was seen many times. The CDR3 spells CASSFYSGATDTQYF. The CDR3 DNA, read in part, is TGTGCCAGCAGCTTCTATTCAGGGGCCACAGATACG. The chain employs TRBV11-2 and TRBJ2-3; D may be TRBD1 (6 bases). The observed sequence ends 3 residues before the CDR3 terminus, with the missing tail filled in from the germline J gene. There are 15 residues in the CDR3. Germline CDR1 is SGHAT and CDR2 is FQNNGV. Trimming cost V 3 bases and J 2 bases, with 12 bases left between them.

This clone showed up many times. CDR3 in amino acids: CSARGRLAGGVYNEQFF. The sequenced CDR3 bases are TGCAGTGCTAGAGGCCGACTAGCGGGAGGTGTATACAATGAG. J is TRBJ2-1 and V is TRBV20-1, with 13 bases identical to TRBD2. Read coverage stops 3 residues before the CDR3 terminus; the germline J gene supplies the remainder. V shed 1 base, J shed 4 bases, and the junction held 7 bases outside the gene matches. The germline V gene has CDR1 DFQATT and CDR2 SNEGSKA (reference sequence). The CDR3 runs to 17 residues.

This clone has a handful of counts. The read halts 3 residues ahead of the CDR3 end, with the missing end drawn from the germline J gene. The chain employs TRBV7-8 and TRBJ2-7; 9 bases are shared with TRBD2. CDR3 length: 13 amino acids. Germline CDR1 is SGHVS and CDR2 is FQNEAQ. V was clipped by 5 bases and J by 3 bases; unmatched bases: 2. CDR3 residues: CASSLSGSYEQYF. Incomplete CDR3 DNA: TGTGCCAGCAGCCTTAGCGGGAGCTACGAG.